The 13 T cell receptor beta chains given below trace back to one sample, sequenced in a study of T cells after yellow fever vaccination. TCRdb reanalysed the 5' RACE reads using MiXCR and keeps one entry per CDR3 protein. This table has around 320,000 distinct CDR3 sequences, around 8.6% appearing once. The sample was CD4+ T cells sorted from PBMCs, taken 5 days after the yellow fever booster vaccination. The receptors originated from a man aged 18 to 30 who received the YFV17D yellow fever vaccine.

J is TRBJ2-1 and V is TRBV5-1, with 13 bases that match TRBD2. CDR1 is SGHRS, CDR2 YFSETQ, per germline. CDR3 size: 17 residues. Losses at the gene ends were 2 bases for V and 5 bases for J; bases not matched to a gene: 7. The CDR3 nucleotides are TGCGCCAGCAGCTTTGGGGGACTAGCGGGGACCCACAATGAGCAGTTCTTC. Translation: CASSFGGLAGTHNEQFF. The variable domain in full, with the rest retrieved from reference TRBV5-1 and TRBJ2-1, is KAGVTQTPRYLIKTRGQQVTLSCSPISGHRSVSWYQQTPGQGLQFLFEYFSETQRNKGNFPGRFSGRQFSNSRSEMNVSTLELGDSALYLCASSFGGLAGTHNEQFFGPGTRLTVL.

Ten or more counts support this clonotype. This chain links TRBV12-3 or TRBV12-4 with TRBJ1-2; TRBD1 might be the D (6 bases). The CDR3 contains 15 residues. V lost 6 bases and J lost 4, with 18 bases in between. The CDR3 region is CASSPRGQESYGYTF. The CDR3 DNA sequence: TGTGCCAGCAGCCCACGGGGGCAGGAGTCCTATGGCTACACCTTC.

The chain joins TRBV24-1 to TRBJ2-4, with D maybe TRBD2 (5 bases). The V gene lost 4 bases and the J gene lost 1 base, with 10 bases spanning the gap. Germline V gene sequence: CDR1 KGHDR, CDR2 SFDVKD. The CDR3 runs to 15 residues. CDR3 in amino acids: CATSDQRVAKNIQYF. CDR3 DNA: TGTGCCACCAGTGACCAGAGGGTTGCCAAAAACATTCAGTACTTC.

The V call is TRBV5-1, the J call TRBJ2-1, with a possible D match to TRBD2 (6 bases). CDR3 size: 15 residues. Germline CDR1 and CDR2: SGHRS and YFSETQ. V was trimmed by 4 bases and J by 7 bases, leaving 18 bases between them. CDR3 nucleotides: TGCGCCAGCAGCCCCCTAGCGTTGGGTGGGAATGAGCAGTTCTTC. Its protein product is CASSPLALGGNEQFF.

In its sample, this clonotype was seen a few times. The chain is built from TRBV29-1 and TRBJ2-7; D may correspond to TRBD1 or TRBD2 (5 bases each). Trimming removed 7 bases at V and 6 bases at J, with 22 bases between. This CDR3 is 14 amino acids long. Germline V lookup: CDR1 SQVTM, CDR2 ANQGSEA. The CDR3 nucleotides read TGCAGCGCTGCATCCGGGACCTCCTGGGCCGAGCAGTACTTC. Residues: CSAASGTSWAEQYF.

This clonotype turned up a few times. CDR3 in amino acids: CASSFIMNTEAFF. The CDR3 bases are TGTGCCAGCAGTTTCATTATGAACACTGAAGCTTTCTTT. V is TRBV7-9 and J is TRBJ1-1; D uncertain. In germline, CDR1 is SEHNR, CDR2 FQNEAQ (reference sequence). The V gene lost 6 bases and the J gene lost 0 bases, with 8 bases spanning the gap. This CDR3 has 13 amino acids.

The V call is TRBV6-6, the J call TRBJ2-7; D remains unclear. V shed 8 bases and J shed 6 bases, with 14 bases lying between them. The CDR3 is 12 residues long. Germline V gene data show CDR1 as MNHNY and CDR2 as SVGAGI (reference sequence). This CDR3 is CASSAGPIEQYF. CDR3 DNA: TGTGCCAGCTCCGCCGGACCGATCGAGCAGTACTTC.

CDR3 loop: CASSLFSTGLNTEAFF. The CDR3, as DNA: TGCGCCAGCAGCTTGTTCTCGACAGGGCTGAACACTGAAGCTTTCTTT. The chain is built from TRBV5-1 and TRBJ1-1, with 7 bases matching TRBD1. From germline, CDR1 is SGHRS and CDR2 YFSETQ. The CDR3 consists of 16 residues. Germline trimming cut 1 base from V and 0 bases from J; bases unmatched to any gene: 6.

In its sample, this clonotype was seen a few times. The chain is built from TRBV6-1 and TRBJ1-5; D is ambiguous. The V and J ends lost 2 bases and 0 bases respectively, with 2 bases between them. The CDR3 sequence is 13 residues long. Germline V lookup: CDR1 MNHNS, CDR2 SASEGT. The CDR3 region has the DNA TGTGCCAGCAGTGAACATAGCAATCAGCCCCAGCATTTT. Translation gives CASSEHSNQPQHF.

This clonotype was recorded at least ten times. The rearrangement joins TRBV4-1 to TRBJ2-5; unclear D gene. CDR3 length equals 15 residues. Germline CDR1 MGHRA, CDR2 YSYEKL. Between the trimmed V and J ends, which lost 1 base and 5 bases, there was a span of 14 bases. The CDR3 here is CASSQVFGLGETQYF. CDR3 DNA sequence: TGCGCCAGCAGCCAAGTATTCGGGCTAGGGGAGACCCAGTACTTC.

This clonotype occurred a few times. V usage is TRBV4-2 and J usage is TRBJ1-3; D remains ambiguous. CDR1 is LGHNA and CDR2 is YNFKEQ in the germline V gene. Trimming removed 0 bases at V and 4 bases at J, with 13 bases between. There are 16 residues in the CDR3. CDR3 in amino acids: CASSQDTGKAGNTIYF. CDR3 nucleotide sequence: TGTGCCAGCAGCCAAGATACGGGGAAAGCGGGAAACACCATATATTTT.

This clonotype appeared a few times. The CDR3 reads CASQAGSSYNSPLHF. CDR3 sequence (DNA): TGTGCCAGTCAGGCAGGGAGTTCGTATAATTCACCCCTCCACTTT. The chain recombines TRBV19 with TRBJ1-6; D may be TRBD1 (5 bases). This CDR3 spans 15 amino acids. CDR1 LNHDA and CDR2 SQIVND come from the germline V gene (reference sequence). The V end lost 8 bases, the J end lost 4 bases, and 15 bases lay between the germline ends.

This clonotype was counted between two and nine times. The CDR3 loop is CASSRGITDTQYF. CDR3 nucleotide sequence: TGTGCCAGCAGCCGGGGAATTACAGATACGCAGTATTTT. This sequence joins TRBV3-1 and TRBJ2-3, with no clear D. CDR1 is LGHDT, CDR2 YNNKEL, per germline (reference sequence). Trimming left V 4 bases short and J 3 bases short, with 8 bases between. The CDR3 covers 13 residues.